The clone carrying this TCR beta chain has just one count. This entry comes from a study of T cells in Graves' hyperthyroidism and ophthalmopathy. Study context: Prior to any treatment, at the point of initial diagnosis, peripheral blood was collected.

Cells are PBMCs isolated from 9 to 10 ml of fresh blood. V lost 5 bases and J 9 bases, leaving 10 bases between the germline ends. The length of the CDR3 is 11 residues. Germline loops: CDR1 MNHEY, CDR2 SMNVEV (reference sequence). The TCR beta CDR3 regions underwent amplification using RNA transcripts as the source. The HTBI primer set served for first-round RT-PCR of the TCR CDR3. TCRdb used MiXCR to reprocess the multiplex PCR reads, holding one entry per CDR3 protein. The profile covers about 250,000 distinct CDR3 sequences, with around 15% appearing a single time and 30% taken by the ten largest.

This rearrangement joins TRBV27 to TRBJ1-2; the D is unclear. The source material was blood. The receptor's source is a woman in her forties or fifties with Graves' hyperthyroidism that later progressed to Graves' ophthalmopathy. Here the CDR3 reads CASSDSMSYTF. The CDR3 DNA is TGTGCCAGCAGTGACTCGATGAGCTACACCTTC.